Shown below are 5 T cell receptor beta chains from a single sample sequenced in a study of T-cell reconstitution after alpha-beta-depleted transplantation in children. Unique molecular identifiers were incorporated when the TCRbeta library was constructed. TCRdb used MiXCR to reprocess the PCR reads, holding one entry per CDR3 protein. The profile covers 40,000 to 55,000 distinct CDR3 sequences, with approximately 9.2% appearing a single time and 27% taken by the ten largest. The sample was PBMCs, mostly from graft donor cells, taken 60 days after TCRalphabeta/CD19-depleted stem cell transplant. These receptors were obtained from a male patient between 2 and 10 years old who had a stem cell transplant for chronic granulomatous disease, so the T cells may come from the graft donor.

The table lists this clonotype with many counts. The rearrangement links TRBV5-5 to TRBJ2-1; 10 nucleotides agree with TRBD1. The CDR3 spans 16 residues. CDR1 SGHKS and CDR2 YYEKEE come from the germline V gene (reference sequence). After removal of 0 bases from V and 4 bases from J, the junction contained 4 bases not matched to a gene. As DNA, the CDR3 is TGTGCCAGCAGCTTGGCGGGGGACAGGGGATACAATGAGCAGTTCTTC. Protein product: CASSLAGDRGYNEQFF.

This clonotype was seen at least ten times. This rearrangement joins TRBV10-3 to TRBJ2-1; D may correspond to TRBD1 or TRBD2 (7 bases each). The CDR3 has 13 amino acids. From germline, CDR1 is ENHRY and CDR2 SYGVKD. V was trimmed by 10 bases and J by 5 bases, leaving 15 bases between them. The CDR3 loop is CATRGAGDNEQFF. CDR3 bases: TGTGCCACCAGGGGGGCGGGGGACAATGAGCAGTTCTTC.

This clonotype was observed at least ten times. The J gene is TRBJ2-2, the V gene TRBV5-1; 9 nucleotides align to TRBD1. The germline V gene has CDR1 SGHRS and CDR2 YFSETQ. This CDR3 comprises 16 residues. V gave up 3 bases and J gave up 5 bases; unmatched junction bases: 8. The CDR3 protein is CASSSRYGQGTGELFF. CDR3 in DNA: TGCGCCAGCAGCTCCCGGTATGGACAGGGGACCGGGGAGCTGTTTTTT. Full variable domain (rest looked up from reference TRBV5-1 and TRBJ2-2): KAGVTQTPRYLIKTRGQQVTLSCSPISGHRSVSWYQQTPGQGLQFLFEYFSETQRNKGNFPGRFSGRQFSNSRSEMNVSTLELGDSALYLCASSSRYGQGTGELFFGEGSRLTVL.

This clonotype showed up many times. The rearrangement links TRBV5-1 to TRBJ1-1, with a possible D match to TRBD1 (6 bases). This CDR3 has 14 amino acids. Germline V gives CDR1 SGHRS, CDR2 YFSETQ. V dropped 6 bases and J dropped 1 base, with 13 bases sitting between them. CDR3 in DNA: TGCGCCAGCACCAGGGAGGGGGGGAACACTGAAGCTTTCTTT. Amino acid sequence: CASTREGGNTEAFF.

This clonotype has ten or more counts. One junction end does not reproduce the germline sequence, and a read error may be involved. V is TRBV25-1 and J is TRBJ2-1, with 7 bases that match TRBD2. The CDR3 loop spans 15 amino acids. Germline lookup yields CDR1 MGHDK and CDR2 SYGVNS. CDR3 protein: CASSGEGFTYDEQFF. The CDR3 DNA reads TGTGCCAGCAGTGGGGAGGGTTTCACCTACGATGAGCAGTTCTTC. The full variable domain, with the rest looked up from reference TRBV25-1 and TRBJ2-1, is EADIYQTPRYLVIGTGKKITLECSQTMGHDKMYWYQQDPGMELHLIHYSYGVNSTEKGDLSSESTVSRIRTEHFPLTLESARPSHTSQYLCASSGEGFTYDEQFFGPGTRLTVL.